This T cell receptor beta chain derives from a study of cytomegalovirus exposure and HLA in healthy donors. PCR used 60 Vbeta primers and 13 Jbeta primers. The method was immunoSEQ multiplex PCR; TCRdb's version includes in-frame clones alone and lacks a portion of them. In the table there are more than 95,000 clones, roughly 75% of which are singletons. CDR1 and CDR2 from the germline V gene are SQVTM and ANQGSEA. Trimming took 3 bases from V and 5 from J; bases not matched to a gene: 9. This CDR3 is 15 amino acids long. Sample: PBMCs. The V gene is TRBV29-1, the J gene TRBJ2-2, with TRBD2 matching 7 bases. The receptor was isolated from a woman aged 40-49 years in good health and CMV-seronegative. In DNA form, the CDR3 reads TGCAGCGTTGAGTTGTCGGGGGGTGCTACCGGGGAGCTGTTTTTT. It is translated as CSVELSGGATGELFF.